This T cell receptor beta chain is drawn from a study of regulatory T cells in long-lasting Graves disease. Study information: The definition of persistent Graves' disease was over 5 years of antithyroid drugs with positive TSH receptor antibodies.

With iRepertoire HTBI primers and Arm-PCR of CDR3 regions, TCR beta libraries were built. TCRdb analysed the multiplex PCR reads with MiXCR anew, one entry per CDR3 protein. The data contain 400,000 or so distinct CDR3 sequences, 20% of them singletons. Stated time point: persistent/refractory GD, antithyroid drugs over 5 years with positive TRAb. RNA isolated from PBMCs was used to make the TCR library. The germline V and J ends were trimmed by 0 bases and 3 bases, with 8 bases remaining between them. The CDR3 spans 13 residues. The germline V gene has CDR1 SQVTM and CDR2 ANQGSEA. The V gene is TRBV29-1, the J gene TRBJ1-1; D gene uncertain. This clonotype was sampled from a female donor with Graves disease. Sequenced material: peripheral blood mononuclear cells (PBMCs), taken when the disease was refractory, from a patient treated with antithyroid drugs. CDR3 amino acids: CSVEDLGDTEAFF. The CDR3, as DNA: TGCAGCGTTGAAGATCTGGGAGACACTGAAGCTTTCTTT.